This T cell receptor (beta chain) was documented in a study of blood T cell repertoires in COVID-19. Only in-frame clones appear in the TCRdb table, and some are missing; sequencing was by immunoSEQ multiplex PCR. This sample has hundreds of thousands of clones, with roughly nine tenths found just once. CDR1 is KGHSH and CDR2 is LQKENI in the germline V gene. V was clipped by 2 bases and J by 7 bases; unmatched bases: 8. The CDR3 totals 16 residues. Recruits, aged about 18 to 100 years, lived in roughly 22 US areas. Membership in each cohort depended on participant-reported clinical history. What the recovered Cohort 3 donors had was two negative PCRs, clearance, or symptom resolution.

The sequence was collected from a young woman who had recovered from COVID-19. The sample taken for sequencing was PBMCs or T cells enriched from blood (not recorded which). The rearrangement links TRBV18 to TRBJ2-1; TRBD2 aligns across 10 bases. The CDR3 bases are TGTGCCAGCTCACCAGCACTAGCGGGGAGGGGAAATGAGCAGTTCTTC. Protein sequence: CASSPALAGRGNEQFF. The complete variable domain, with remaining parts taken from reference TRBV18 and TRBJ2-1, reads NAGVMQNPRHLVRRRGQEARLRCSPMKGHSHVYWYRQLPEEGLKFMVYLQKENIIDESGMPKERFSAEFPKEGPSILRIQQVVRGDSAAYFCASSPALAGRGNEQFFGPGTRLTVL.